The 5 T cell receptor beta chains listed next were all sequenced from one sample in a study of T cell responses to AZD1222 COVID-19 vaccine. Measured with immunoSEQ multiplex PCR; TCRdb has only the in-frame clones, and not every one. The profile covers some 150,000 clones, with about nine tenths appearing a single time and over 12% taken by the ten largest. Sequenced here: peripheral blood, sampled on day 0 of AZD1222 vaccination. These receptor sequences come from an adult in good health.

This sequence joins TRBV2 and TRBJ2-2; a weak D match, TRBD2 (5 bases). Deletions cut 1 base from V and 1 base from J, with 7 bases between. Germline V gene lookup returns CDR1 SNHLY and CDR2 FYNNEI. The CDR3 is made up of 15 amino acids. The CDR3 coding sequence is TGTGCCAGCAGTGAAGGGGAGCTGAACACCGGGGAGCTGTTTTTT. Amino acids: CASSEGELNTGELFF. Variable domain in full (rest from reference TRBV2 and TRBJ2-2): EPEVTQTPSHQVTQMGQEVILRCVPISNHLYFYWYRQILGQKVEFLVSFYNNEISEKSEIFDDQFSVERPDGSNFTLKIRSTKLEDSAMYFCASSEGELNTGELFFGEGSRLTVL.

This CDR3 is CATDLGQGINEQFF. The CDR3 bases are TGTGCCACCGACCTGGGACAGGGAATCAATGAGCAGTTCTTC. This chain links TRBV11-2 with TRBJ2-1; 9 nucleotides line up with TRBD1. The V and J ends lost 10 bases and 6 bases, in that order; junction bases with no gene match: 10. CDR1 and CDR2 from the germline V gene are SGHAT and FQNNGV. This CDR3 spans 14 amino acids. The full variable domain, in which reference TRBV11-2 and TRBJ2-1 provide the parts outside the CDR3, is EAGVAQSPRYKIIEKRQSVAFWCNPISGHATLYWYQQILGQGPKLLIQFQNNGVVDDSQLPKDRFSAERLKGVDSTLKIQPAKLEDSAVYLCATDLGQGINEQFFGPGTRLTVL.

CDR3 nucleotides: TGTGCCAGCAGCCAACGCCAATTCCATTTGGCTTTCTTT. Its protein product is CASSQRQFHLAFF. The chain couples TRBV3-1 (or the pseudogene TRBV3-2) to TRBJ1-1, with D uncertain. CDR1 and CDR2 (germline): LGHDT, YNNKEL (reference sequence). The CDR3 consists of 13 residues. Trimming took off 2 bases at V and 11 bases at J, with 15 bases between the two ends.

DNA for the CDR3: TGTGCCAGCAGTCGACTAGCGCGAGAGACCCAGTACTTC. It specifies CASSRLARETQYF. V is TRBV6-5 and J is TRBJ2-5, with 8 bases identical to TRBD2. The CDR3 is 13 residues long. Trimming cost V 5 bases and J 4 bases; bases outside gene matches: 3. Germline values: CDR1 MNHEY, CDR2 SVGAGI.

The chain couples TRBV27 to TRBJ2-3; a weak D match, TRBD2 (5 bases). The CDR3 is made up of 15 amino acids. The germline V gene has CDR1 MNHEY and CDR2 SMNVEV (reference sequence). Deletions cut 5 bases from V and 10 bases from J, with 22 bases between. This CDR3 reads CASSQFRGAEKPQYF. The DNA of the CDR3 is TGTGCCAGCAGTCAATTCCGGGGAGCTGAAAAGCCGCAGTATTTT.